This TCR beta chain was profiled in a study of OX40 agonist ivuxolimab in advanced cancers. Study-wide background: Partial responses were achieved by three patients: one hepatocellular carcinoma, two cutaneous melanoma. General study points: It was also the case that some nonresponders had low normalized T-cell clonal expansion. Clones of CD4+ and CD8+ blood T cells grew by week 6 at doses of 0.1 to 3.0 mg/kg.

Germline V gene lookup returns CDR1 SGHAT and CDR2 FQNNGV. V lost 5 bases and J 1 base, leaving 11 bases between the germline ends. The CDR3 totals 14 residues. The method was immunoSEQ multiplex PCR; TCRdb's version includes in-frame clones alone and lacks a portion of them. Of roughly 69,000 clones listed, approximately 90% are singletons. The sample holds one count of this clone. As yet, its antigen is unknown. The chain carries TRBV11-2 and TRBJ1-1; weak D call: TRBD1 (5 bases). This receptor was identified in an adult with an advanced solid tumor such as melanoma, head and neck, liver or kidney cancer. The material was CD4+ or CD8+ T cells sorted from blood, obtained in a trial of the OX40 agonist ivuxolimab. CDR3 sequence (DNA): TGTGCCAGCAGCGCCGGGACGACGAACACTGAAGCTTTCTTT. Translated: CASSAGTTNTEAFF.